These T cell receptor beta chains were read from a single sample in a study of cytomegalovirus exposure and HLA in healthy donors. Profiled with immunoSEQ multiplex PCR; TCRdb holds only in-frame clones, not every one. The sample records 150,000 to 200,000 clones, 60% to 80% being singletons. Specimen: PBMCs. These receptors were collected from a man aged 55 to 70 in good health and CMV-seronegative. CDR3s include the opening cysteine and the closing phenylalanine or tryptophan. Each record gives: D gene, clone size, V gene, J gene, CDR3 DNA, CDR3 protein. D genes are given only for firm matches. The listing skips clone size in some rows; elsewhere it reads once, few, many or a size class.

TRBD1	few	TRBV25-1	TRBJ1-2	TGTGCCAGCAGTGCAACCTACCCGGGACAGGGTAACTATGGCTACACCTTC	CASSATYPGQGNYGYTF
TRBD1	.	TRBV27	TRBJ1-2	TGTGCCAGCAGTTTATCAGCCGGGACAGAAAACTATGGCTACACCTTC	CASSLSAGTENYGYTF
.	once	TRBV27	TRBJ1-1	TGTGCCAGCAGTAGAGGGTCAGTAGGTGGGTATACTGAAGCTTTCTTT	CASSRGSVGGYTEAFF
.	.	TRBV19	TRBJ2-3	TGTGCCAGTAGTCAGGGCACAGATACGCAGTATTTT	CASSQGTDTQYF
.	once	TRBV19	TRBJ1-1	TGTGCCAGTAGCGCCATCGACGGAGAGGGCACTGAAGCTTTCTTT	CASSAIDGEGTEAFF
.	.	TRBV5-1	TRBJ1-1	TGCGCCAGCAGCTTGGACGGCCAGGGAACTGAAGCTTTCTTT	CASSLDGQGTEAFF
.	.	TRBV6-5	TRBJ1-2	TGTGCCAGCAGGGCGGGGGGCGGCTACACCTTC	CASRAGGGYTF
.	.	TRBV7-8	TRBJ1-4	TGTGCCAGCAGCGCCCAGGCAGATGAAAAACTGTTTTTT	CASSAQADEKLFF
.	.	TRBV7-9	TRBJ1-5	TGTGCCAGCAGCTTAGGTAGGGGAATGGATAGCAATCAGCCCCAGCATTTT	CASSLGRGMDSNQPQHF
.	.	TRBV6-5	TRBJ1-1	TGTGCCAGCAGTTTGGGTGCGGGGCTACTACAGGAAGCTTTCTTT	CASSLGAGLLQEAFF
.	few	TRBV6-5	TRBJ2-1	TGTGCCAGCCGCAGGGGGAGGTTCGATGAGCAGTTCTTC	CASRRGRFDEQFF
TRBD1	.	TRBV6-1	TRBJ1-2	TGTGCCAGCAGTGGAGTTCATCTGGACAGGGGCCATGGCTACACCTTC	CASSGVHLDRGHGYTF
.	.	TRBV19	TRBJ1-1	TGTGCCAGTTCCCGTGGCTTTATGAACACTGAAGCTTTCTTT	CASSRGFMNTEAFF
TRBD2	.	TRBV7-2	TRBJ2-3	TGTGCCAGCAGCCGACTAGCGGGAGGGCCAGATACGCAGTATTTT	CASSRLAGGPDTQYF
.	.	TRBV29-1	TRBJ1-2	TGCAGCGTTAACCTGGGAGGGATATACTATGGCTACCCCTTC	CSVNLGGIYYGYPF
TRBD1	.	TRBV28	TRBJ1-5	TGTGCCAGCAGTTCTATTTACGGGACAGGGCCCACTATCGGCAATCAGCCCCAGCATTTT	CASSSIYGTGPTIGNQPQHF
.	once	TRBV15	TRBJ2-3	TGTGCCACCAGCAGAACAAGGACAGAGGGTAATACGCAGTATTTT	CATSRTRTEGNTQYF
.	.	TRBV2	TRBJ1-4	TGTGCCAGCAGAGGGGCGGTTGAAAAACTGTTTTTT	CASRGAVEKLFF
TRBD1	.	TRBV6-1	TRBJ1-1	TGTGCCAGCAGTGGGTACAGGGGGCAGGCTGAAGCTTTCTTT	CASSGYRGQAEAFF
.	.	TRBV7-3	TRBJ2-7	TGTGCCAGCAGCTTAACGTTAAGGGGCGAGCAGTACTTC	CASSLTLRGEQYF
TRBD2	.	TRBV6-5	TRBJ2-5	TGTGCCAGCAGTTACCTGGGGACGGCGGGGGGGACCCAGTACTTC	CASSYLGTAGGTQYF
TRBD1	.	TRBV6-5	TRBJ1-2	TGTGCCAGCAGTTACTACAGGGGGCGAGGCTATGGCTACACCTTC	CASSYYRGRGYGYTF
TRBD1	.	TRBV6-1	TRBJ2-7	TGTGCCAGCAGTGAAGCTTCCGGGACAGGGGCCCACGAGCAGTACTTC	CASSEASGTGAHEQYF
TRBD1	.	TRBV6-6	TRBJ1-5	TGTGCCAGCAGGACAGGGGGGTTAAATCAGCCCCAGCATTTT	CASRTGGLNQPQHF
.	.	TRBV7-8	TRBJ2-2	TGTGCCAGCAGCCGCTTTGGGTCGGGTCGAGGGCAGAACACCGGGGAGCTGTTTTTT	CASSRFGSGRGQNTGELFF
TRBD2	.	TRBV2	TRBJ2-7	TGTGCCTCACAGGAGCGGGAGAGGTACGAGCAGTACTTC	CASQERERYEQYF
.	.	TRBV19	TRBJ1-4	TGTGCCAGTAGCACCATCGGGACATTATCTGAAAAACTGTTTTTT	CASSTIGTLSEKLFF